Included here is one T cell receptor beta chain sequence, with context. Its target is not known. The data were taken from a study of OX40 agonist ivuxolimab in advanced cancers. At the level of the study: Ivuxolimab, an antibody acting as an agonist of OX40 (CD134), was used to treat patients. Ivuxolimab was administered intravenously to patients at 0.01 to 10 mg/kg every 2 weeks.

The CDR3 runs 18 residues. Trimming took 3 bases from V and 4 from J; bases not matched to a gene: 12. Germline V lookup: CDR1 KGHSH, CDR2 LQKENI. Study-wide points: Partial responders treated at 0.1-3.0 mg/kg exhibited clonal expansion among the lowest measured. Both CD4+ and CD8+ T cell populations in blood had undergone clonal expansion by week 6 at 0.1 to 3.0 mg/kg.

The protocol was immunoSEQ multiplex PCR, while the TCRdb copy is restricted to in-frame clones and leaves out a portion. The data contain 30,000 to 45,000 clones, around 82% of them singletons. The chain has TRBV18 and TRBJ2-2; 9 nucleotides match TRBD1. This sequence originates from an adult with an advanced solid tumor such as melanoma, head and neck, liver or kidney cancer. The sequenced sample was CD4+ or CD8+ T cells sorted from blood, obtained in a trial of the OX40 agonist ivuxolimab. This chain's CDR3 is CASSPLPLQGASTGELFF. The CDR3 nucleotides are TGTGCCAGCTCACCGTTGCCACTACAGGGGGCGTCCACCGGGGAGCTGTTTTTT.